This T cell receptor (beta chain) was found in a study of CXCR3-negative and CXCR3-positive naive CD8 T cells. The CDR3 loop spans 14 amino acids. All TRB cDNA libraries came from 5' RACE performed with UMI labels. TCRdb derives one entry per CDR3 protein from the 5' RACE reads, leaving out DNA. This repertoire comprises around 88,000 distinct CDR3 sequences; its ten largest clones make up 0.95% to 1.4%. Study findings and constraints: In CXCR3-positive naive cells, the TRB CDR3s were more hydrophobic than in CXCR3-negative naive cells.

A word on this clonotype: The antigen remains unidentified.

The sample taken for sequencing was naive CXCR3+ CD8+ T cells from blood. Subset specified: CD45RO-CCR7+CD27+CD95- naive CD8+ T cells expressing CXCR3 (TNR3+). V and J are TRBV12-3 or TRBV12-4 and TRBJ1-3. The origin of this receptor is a human donor in good health. Some clones in this sample may be carry-over from other donors' samples. This CDR3 is CASSSRPEGNTIYF.